This passage covers 11 T cell receptor beta chains from one sample sequenced in a study of T cell repertoires in aging, cancer and after chemotherapy. The template was genomic DNA from peripheral blood, not RNA. Multiplex touch-down PCR with TRB-A/B primers amplified rearranged V-D-J TRB sequences. Using its own MiXCR run on the multiplex PCR reads, TCRdb lists one record per CDR3 protein. The repertoire holds approximately 12,000 distinct CDR3 sequences, with approximately 24% as singletons. Sequenced sample: blood. The receptors originated from a human donor in good health.

This chain joins TRBV5-1 and TRBJ2-3; D is undetermined. Germline values: CDR1 SGHRS, CDR2 YFSETQ. Trimming removed 0 bases at V and 3 bases at J, with 14 bases between. The CDR3 consists of 16 residues. CDR3 DNA sequence: TGCGCCAGCAGCTTGGGGTCGACGGCTATAACAGATACGCAGTATTTT. It codes for CASSLGSTAITDTQYF.

This clonotype ranks as medium-sized. The chain couples TRBV19 to TRBJ1-2; TRBD1 agrees at 8 bases. The CDR3 covers 13 residues. The junction had 7 bases not matched to a gene; V was cut back by 6 bases and J by 7 bases. CDR1 and CDR2 (germline): LNHDA, SQIVND (reference sequence). In DNA, the CDR3 is TGTGCCAGTAGCATACGACAGGGGCCTGGCTACACCTTC. Its translation: CASSIRQGPGYTF. Variable domain in full (rest from reference TRBV19 and TRBJ1-2): DGGITQSPKYLFRKEGQNVTLSCEQNLNHDAMYWYRQDPGQGLRLIYYSQIVNDFQKGDIAEGYSVSREKKESFPLTVTSAQKNPTAFYLCASSIRQGPGYTFGSGTRLTVV.

V is TRBV6-2 or TRBV6-3 and J is TRBJ1-6, with D maybe TRBD1 (6 bases). Germline lookup yields CDR1 MNHEY and CDR2 SVGEGT. Trimming took off 6 bases at V and 8 bases at J, with 17 bases between the two ends. The CDR3 length is 15 residues. The CDR3: CASRGHQGWDSPLHF. For the CDR3, the DNA is TGTGCCAGCAGGGGCCACCAGGGGTGGGATTCACCCCTCCACTTT.

V and J are TRBV5-1 and TRBJ1-2; 9 nucleotides align to TRBD1. This CDR3 has 14 residues. V trimming: 2 bases; J trimming: 6 bases; junction bases outside the gene matches: 5. CDR1 is SGHRS, CDR2 YFSETQ, per germline. CDR3 nucleotides: TGCGCCAGCAGCTTCGACAGGGGGGAGGATGGCTACACCTTC. Its protein is CASSFDRGEDGYTF.

The J gene is TRBJ2-5, the V gene TRBV6-5; TRBD1 might be the D (6 bases). The CDR3 sequence is 14 residues long. Germline V gene lookup returns CDR1 MNHEY and CDR2 SVGAGI. V was clipped by 6 bases and J by 2 bases, with 13 bases between them. The CDR3 nucleotides are TGTGCCAGCAGCTTGTATACAGGGCAAGAGACCCAGTACTTC. Translating gives CASSLYTGQETQYF.

The V and J genes are TRBV20-1 and TRBJ2-7; D ambiguous. With 5 bases removed from V and 4 bases from J, the gap between germline ends came to 3 bases. CDR1 and CDR2 from the germline V gene are DFQATT and SNEGSKA (reference sequence). This CDR3 comprises 9 residues. CDR3: CSASYEQYV. CDR3 in DNA: TGCAGTGCTTCATACGAGCAGTACGTC.

This clonotype is medium-sized by share. This sequence joins TRBV7-9 and TRBJ2-7; D is undetermined. The CDR3 contains 16 residues. The germline V and J ends were trimmed by 4 bases and 3 bases, with 19 bases remaining between them. Germline CDR1 reads SEHNR; CDR2 reads FQNEAQ (reference sequence). CDR3 sequence: CASSSEPSEKLYEQYF. In nucleotides, the CDR3 is TGTGCCAGCAGCTCGGAACCTTCCGAGAAACTCTACGAGCAGTACTTC.

V gene TRBV5-1 combines with J gene TRBJ1-6, with D uncertain. The CDR3 runs 17 residues. The V gene's germline CDR1 is SGHRS and CDR2 YFSETQ. Trimming stripped 0 bases from V and 0 bases from J, with 10 bases between. The CDR3 sequence is CASSLEVTSSYNSPLHF. CDR3 nucleotide sequence: TGCGCCAGCAGCTTGGAAGTTACGAGCTCCTATAATTCACCCCTCCACTTT.

The chain links TRBV7-9 to TRBJ1-5; TRBD1 aligns across 7 bases. The CDR3 spans 15 residues. The germline V gene encodes CDR1 SEHNR and CDR2 FQNEAQ (reference sequence). Trimming took 3 bases from V and 4 from J; bases not matched to a gene: 6. CDR3 sequence reads: CASSFEGAGNQPQHF. The DNA for the CDR3 is TGTGCCAGCAGCTTTGAGGGGGCGGGGAATCAGCCCCAGCATTTT. Based on the CDR3 plus reference TRBV7-9 and TRBJ1-5, the full variable domain is DTGVSQNPRHKITKRGQNVTFRCDPISEHNRLYWYRQTLGQGPEFLTYFQNEAQLEKSRLLSDRFSAERPKGSFSTLEIQRTEQGDSAMYLCASSFEGAGNQPQHFGDGTRLSIL.

The chain has TRBV27 and TRBJ1-5, with D tentatively TRBD1 (5 bases). V gave up 2 bases and J gave up 2 bases, with 16 bases separating them. The CDR3 runs to 17 residues. The germline V gene encodes CDR1 MNHEY and CDR2 SMNVEV (reference sequence). DNA for the CDR3: TGTGCCAGCAGTTTAAGACGGGGGGTAGGGGGCAATCAGCCCCAGCATTTT. Amino acid sequence: CASSLRRGVGGNQPQHF.

This clonotype has only a few counts. The genes are TRBV7-9 and TRBJ1-4; D is possibly TRBD1 (6 bases). CDR1 SEHNR and CDR2 FQNEAQ come from the germline V gene (reference sequence). Trimming shortened V by 5 bases and J by 8 bases, and 24 bases separated the two germline ends. CDR3 length: 17 residues. CDR3 amino acids: CASSRPSGGGADEKLFF. The DNA of the CDR3 is TGTGCCAGCAGCAGACCCTCGGGCGGGGGCGCAGACGAAAAACTGTTTTTT.